Detailed here is one TCR beta chain. Its antigen is unidentified. Germline V gene data show CDR1 as SGHKS and CDR2 as YYEKEE (reference sequence). There are 16 residues in the CDR3. After removal of 0 bases from V and 7 bases from J, the junction contained 7 bases not matched to a gene. The entry originates in a study of cytomegalovirus exposure and HLA in healthy donors. TCRdb keeps only in-frame clones here, not all; method: immunoSEQ multiplex PCR. The sample has some 160,000 clones; about nine tenths are singletons. Broader study findings: TCR sequences were mostly rare, though some public TCRs occurred in many donors.

The receptor was derived from a man aged 18-30 years in good health and CMV-seronegative. This chain links TRBV5-5 with TRBJ1-6, with TRBD1 matching over 7 bases. Sequencing was carried out using PBMCs. CDR3 coding DNA: TGTGCCAGCAGCTTGGTACTAGACAGGGCCAATTCACCCCTCCACTTT. Translating gives CASSLVLDRANSPLHF.